A single sample is the source of the 18 T cell receptor beta chains below, sequenced in a study of memory CD4+ T cells and cytomegalovirus serostatus. The sort gate was single viable CD3+CD4+CD8-CD45RO+ cells for memory CD4+ T cells. The method was immunoSEQ multiplex PCR; TCRdb's version includes in-frame clones alone and lacks a portion of them. The table has about 46,000 clones, roughly 80% seen once. Sequencing used memory CD4+ T cells from blood. The receptors shown here come from an adult in good health and CMV-seronegative.

This clone was counted only a few times. The chain joins TRBV6-5 to TRBJ2-1; 9 nucleotides align to TRBD1. J gave up 4 bases and V 8 bases, and 3 bases lay outside the gene matches. The CDR3 spans 13 residues. Germline-derived CDR1 and CDR2 are MNHEY and SVGAGI. The CDR3 DNA reads TGTGCCAGCCGGACAGGGGTTTACAATGAGCAGTTCTTC. Translation: CASRTGVYNEQFF.

The V gene is TRBV19, the J gene TRBJ2-2, with TRBD1 matching 9 bases. Unmatched junction bases numbered 3, after V lost 7 bases and J lost 0 bases. CDR1 and CDR2 from the germline V gene are LNHDA and SQIVND (reference sequence). This CDR3 region has 15 residues. CDR3 nucleotides: TGTGCCAGTAACCGACAGGGGGCGAACACCGGGGAGCTGTTTTTT. Its translation: CASNRQGANTGELFF.

This chain joins TRBV29-1 and TRBJ1-2, with TRBD1 identical over 9 bases. After removal of 6 bases from V and 7 bases from J, the junction contained 3 bases not matched to a gene. The CDR3 loop spans 11 amino acids. CDR1 and CDR2 from the germline V gene are SQVTM and ANQGSEA. CDR3 sequence (DNA): TGCAGCGTCGCGGACAGGGGTGGCTACACCTTC. Amino acid sequence: CSVADRGGYTF. Variable domain in full (rest from reference TRBV29-1 and TRBJ1-2): SAVISQKPSRDICQRGTSLTIQCQVDSQVTMMFWYRQQPGQSLTLIATANQGSEATYESGFVIDKFPISRPNLTFSTLTVSNMSPEDSSIYLCSVADRGGYTFGSGTRLTVV.

The chain combines TRBV2 with TRBJ1-6; unclear D gene. V shed 0 bases and J shed 12 bases, with 9 bases lying between them. CDR3 size: 13 residues. Germline V gene lookup returns CDR1 SNHLY and CDR2 FYNNEI. CDR3 in DNA: TGTGCCAGCAGTGAAGCGCTTGGCTTACCCCTCCACTTT. Protein product: CASSEALGLPLHF.

This clone turned up a few times. V and J are TRBV7-2 and TRBJ1-2, with TRBD1 matching over 8 bases. CDR3 length equals 12 residues. Germline V gene lookup returns CDR1 SGHTA and CDR2 FQGNSA. Trimming cost V 5 bases and J 6 bases; bases outside gene matches: 2. The CDR3 reads CASSRTGNGYTF. CDR3 sequence (DNA): TGTGCCAGCAGCCGGACAGGGAATGGCTACACCTTC.

The chain recombines TRBV6-1 with TRBJ1-2; 7 bases are a match to TRBD1. V lost 6 bases, J lost 4 bases, and 11 bases stayed unmatched. This CDR3 region has 15 residues. Germline-derived CDR1 and CDR2 are MNHNS and SASEGT. In DNA form, the CDR3 reads TGTGCCAGCAGGGGAGGGGGGGACAGATTCTATGGCTACACCTTC. Translating it yields CASRGGGDRFYGYTF.

The genes are TRBV5-1 and TRBJ2-6; D unclear. The CDR3 loop spans 15 amino acids. The germline V gene encodes CDR1 SGHRS and CDR2 YFSETQ. The ends were cut back, 0 bases at V and 2 bases at J, with 6 bases in the middle. CDR3 nucleotides: TGCGCCAGCAGCTTGGCTGGGACTGGGGCCAACGTCCTGACTTTC. The encoded protein is CASSLAGTGANVLTF.

On this clone itself: This sample also contains other DNA sequences that code for the same CDR3. J is TRBJ2-5 and V is TRBV5-4; 11 nucleotides align to TRBD2. The CDR3 runs to 15 residues. With 5 bases clipped from V and 2 bases from J, the junction kept 5 bases outside the gene matches. CDR1 and CDR2 (germline): SGHNT, YYREEE (reference sequence). The CDR3 is CASRRLAGGQETQYF. The CDR3 nucleotides are TGTGCCAGCAGAAGATTAGCGGGGGGGCAAGAGACCCAGTACTTC.

This rearrangement joins TRBV15 to TRBJ1-5; the D gene is possibly TRBD1 (5 bases). This CDR3 spans 13 amino acids. V lost 0 bases and J 14 bases, leaving 14 bases between the germline ends. Germline assignment: CDR1 LNHNV and CDR2 YYDKDF (reference sequence). The CDR3 region is CATSRDLAGPKHF. For the CDR3, the DNA is TGTGCCACCAGCAGAGATTTGGCAGGGCCGAAGCATTTT. The whole variable domain, remainder taken from reference TRBV15 and TRBJ1-5, is DAMVIQNPRYQVTQFGKPVTLSCSQTLNHNVMYWYQQKSSQAPKLLFHYYDKDFNNEADTPDNFQSRRPNTSFCFLDIRSPGLGDTAMYLCATSRDLAGPKHFGDGTRLSIL.

The rearrangement joins TRBV9 to TRBJ2-3; no clear D gene. V was pared by 4 bases and J by 0 bases, with 15 bases between. The CDR3 covers 16 residues. Per germline, CDR1 SGDLS and CDR2 YYNGEE. As DNA, the CDR3 is TGTGCCAGCAGCCCTACTGACATGTTAAGCACAGATACGCAGTATTTT. Its protein product is CASSPTDMLSTDTQYF.

V usage is TRBV11-1 and J usage is TRBJ2-1; 10 bases align to TRBD2. In germline, CDR1 is SGHAT, CDR2 FQDESV (reference sequence). V shed 3 bases and J 8 bases; nucleotides not matched to a gene: 13. The CDR3 is 17 amino acids. CDR3: CASSFGSGGPLRDEQFF. The CDR3 bases are TGTGCCAGCAGCTTCGGTAGCGGGGGGCCCCTTCGGGATGAGCAGTTCTTC. Looking up the rest from reference TRBV11-1 and TRBJ2-1 gives the full variable domain: EAEVAQSPRYKITEKSQAVAFWCDPISGHATLYWYRQILGQGPELLVQFQDESVVDDSQLPKDRFSAERLKGVDSTLKIQPAELGDSAMYLCASSFGSGGPLRDEQFFGPGTRLTVL.

This clone came up once. This chain links TRBV7-2 with TRBJ2-1; D is unclear. The CDR3 has 13 residues. Germline assignment: CDR1 SGHTA and CDR2 FQGNSA. V was trimmed by 1 base and J by 5 bases, leaving 6 bases between them. In DNA, the CDR3 is TGTGCCAGCAGCTTAGATCGGAACAATGAGCAGTTCTTC. Amino acid sequence: CASSLDRNNEQFF.

This clone was detected a few times. V gene TRBV19 combines with J gene TRBJ1-1; 7 nucleotides agree with TRBD1. The CDR3 runs to 14 residues. V dropped 8 bases and J dropped 0; count of bases not matched to a gene: 6. Germline V lookup: CDR1 LNHDA, CDR2 SQIVND (reference sequence). This CDR3 is CASAGTEMNTEAFF. The CDR3 bases are TGTGCCAGTGCCGGGACAGAAATGAACACTGAAGCTTTCTTT.

This chain joins TRBV7-2 and TRBJ1-1; no clear D. Germline assignment: CDR1 SGHTA and CDR2 FQGNSA. This CDR3 is built from 13 residues. V was clipped by 1 base and J by 0 bases, with 3 bases between them. CDR3 in amino acids: CASSLVVNTEAFF. In DNA form, the CDR3 reads TGTGCCAGCAGCTTAGTAGTGAACACTGAAGCTTTCTTT.

The sample holds one count of this clone. This chain joins TRBV27 and TRBJ2-7, with D possibly matching TRBD1 (6 bases). Trimming took off 5 bases at V and 3 bases at J, with 17 bases between the two ends. This CDR3 spans 15 amino acids. Germline V gene sequence: CDR1 MNHEY, CDR2 SMNVEV (reference sequence). The CDR3 spells CASSITSRDNYEQYF. The CDR3 DNA reads as TGTGCCAGCAGTATTACGTCCCGGGACAACTACGAGCAGTACTTC.

The rearrangement uses TRBV28 and TRBJ1-2, with 9 nucleotides matching TRBD1. CDR1 MDHEN and CDR2 SYDVKM come from the germline V gene. This CDR3 spans 17 amino acids. The trim removed 3 bases at V and 8 bases at J, leaving 16 bases unmatched. The CDR3, as DNA: TGTGCCAGCAGTTTCCCTACTCGGACAGGGGACGTGAGAGGCTACACCTTC. Translating gives CASSFPTRTGDVRGYTF.

Only a few counts were recorded for this clone. This rearrangement joins TRBV18 to TRBJ1-1; D is perhaps TRBD1 (6 bases). This CDR3 is built from 14 residues. From germline, CDR1 is KGHSH and CDR2 LQKENI. Trimming removed 2 bases from V and 2 bases from J, with 9 bases in between. The CDR3 region has the DNA TGTGCCAGCTCACCATTACAGGGAAACACTGAAGCTTTCTTT. Its translation: CASSPLQGNTEAFF. The entire variable domain, with the rest obtained from reference TRBV18 and TRBJ1-1, is as follows: NAGVMQNPRHLVRRRGQEARLRCSPMKGHSHVYWYRQLPEEGLKFMVYLQKENIIDESGMPKERFSAEFPKEGPSILRIQQVVRGDSAAYFCASSPLQGNTEAFFGQGTRLTVV.

V is TRBV21-1 and J is TRBJ2-3. TRBV21-1 is assigned pseudogene status. The CDR3 consists of 18 residues. CDR3 in amino acids: CASSKVTQDKRGADTQYF. DNA for the CDR3: TGTGCCAGCAGCAAAGTCACCCAGGACAAGAGGGGTGCAGATACGCAGTATTTT.